This TCR beta chain was profiled in a study of CD8 T cells in Susac syndrome. Reverse transcription of roughly 0.5 to 1 ug RNA used random hexamers. TCRdb reprocessed the immunoSEQ multiplex PCR reads with MiXCR, giving one entry per CDR3 protein. This sample yields roughly 100,000 distinct CDR3 sequences, of which around 96% are seen a single time; 0.62% belongs to the top ten. The CDR3 contains 13 residues. The V end was cut by 0 bases, the J end by 4 bases, with 6 bases between. CDR1 and CDR2 from the germline V gene are MNHEY and SVGAGI. Material: CD8+ T cells from PBMCs. V usage is TRBV6-5 and J usage is TRBJ1-1; TRBD1 is a possible D gene (5 bases). The receptor's source is a human donor with Susac syndrome. CDR3: CASSYSQGTEAFF. The DNA of the CDR3 is TGTGCCAGCAGTTACTCTCAGGGCACTGAAGCTTTCTTT.